These 32 T cell receptor beta chains were sequenced from one sample in a study of tumor-infiltrating lymphocytes in primary liver carcinoma. From unsorted bulk tissue weighing roughly 19-32 mg, DNA and RNA were co-extracted. TCR beta cDNA was prepared out of roughly 0.45 ug total RNA by means of a constant-region primer. Each TCR beta library was derived from three nested multiplex PCR rounds that employed slightly modified ARM-PCR. The first two PCR rounds used TRBV1-TRBV30 primers with a Cbeta primer, 10 cycles each. Each CDR3 protein gets one entry after TCRdb re-called the multiplex PCR reads with MiXCR. This sample has about 120,000 distinct CDR3 sequences, with about 59% found just once. The sample taken for sequencing was liver tumor tissue from sampling region 1. The subset was: tumor region T1, superior pole. The receptors were sampled from an older woman with primary liver carcinoma and hepatitis B virus infection.

V and J are TRBV29-1 and TRBJ1-6; D is perhaps TRBD1 (5 bases). The germline V gene has CDR1 SQVTM and CDR2 ANQGSEA. This CDR3 has 13 residues. Trimming removed 6 bases from V and 11 bases from J, with 17 bases in between. CDR3: CSVTQEANAPLHF. The CDR3 region has the DNA TGCAGCGTGACACAGGAAGCCAATGCACCCCTCCACTTT.

The chain is built from TRBV11-2 and TRBJ1-2; possibly TRBD1 for D (6 bases). Trimming cost V 0 bases and J 9 bases, with 17 bases left between them. CDR3 size: 15 residues. The germline V gene encodes CDR1 SGHAT and CDR2 FQNNGV. CDR3 region: CASSLDPGGRYCYTF. Here the CDR3 DNA reads TGTGCCAGCAGCTTAGACCCCGGGGGGCGATATTGCTACACCTTC.

V gene TRBV28 combines with J gene TRBJ2-1; D may be TRBD1 (6 bases). This CDR3 comprises 14 residues. Looked up from germline, CDR1 is MDHEN and CDR2 is SYDVKM. V was pared by 3 bases and J by 5 bases, with 11 bases between. The CDR3 sequence is CASSLLQGDNEQFF. As DNA, the CDR3 is TGTGCCAGCAGTTTGCTACAGGGAGACAATGAGCAGTTCTTC.

This clonotype was seen only once. An end of the junction does not agree with germline; a read error may underlie this. This chain joins TRBV6-5 and TRBJ2-2, with TRBD1 identical over 7 bases. This CDR3 contains 16 residues. From germline, CDR1 is MNHEY and CDR2 SVGAGI. DNA for the CDR3: TGTACCAGCAGTTACTCAGGACAGGTTAACACTGGGGAGCTGTTTTTT. This encodes CTSSYSGQVNTGELFF.

This clonotype was counted at least ten times. The V call is TRBV6-5, the J call TRBJ2-1; D is perhaps TRBD1 (6 bases). In germline, CDR1 is MNHEY, CDR2 SVGAGI. The CDR3 length is 14 residues. The V end was cut by 2 bases, the J end by 7 bases, with 12 bases between. CDR3 sequence (DNA): TGTGCCAGCAGTTACAGGACAGCTGGGAATGAGCAGTTCTTC. This sequence encodes CASSYRTAGNEQFF.

Notes on this clonotype: A much larger clone differs by one base, so this may be a read error. The rearrangement uses TRBV29-1 and TRBJ2-7; the D gene is possibly TRBD1 (6 bases). Per the germline V gene, CDR1 is SQVTM and CDR2 is ANQGSEA. This CDR3 has 13 residues. CDR3: CGVWDMSSYEQYF. Written as DNA, the CDR3 is TGCGGCGTTTGGGACATGTCGTCCTACGAGCAGTACTTC.

Note on this clonotype: A much larger clone differs from this one at a single base, so this may be a read error. The chain links TRBV29-1 to TRBJ2-1; TRBD1 is a possible D gene (5 bases). Germline V gene data show CDR1 as SQVTM and CDR2 as ANQGSEA. This CDR3 contains 14 residues. The CDR3 loop reads CSVAGQLTYNAQFF. For the CDR3, the DNA is TGCAGCGTTGCCGGACAATTAACCTACAATGCGCAGTTCTTC.

This rearrangement joins TRBV11-2 to TRBJ2-7; TRBD2 might be the D (6 bases). Germline CDR1 and CDR2: SGHAT and FQNNGV. This CDR3 region has 15 residues. V shed 8 bases and J shed 3 bases, with 20 bases lying between them. This CDR3 reads CASPPGAATLYEQYF. DNA of the CDR3: TGTGCCAGCCCGCCGGGAGCGGCGACCCTCTACGAGCAGTACTTC. Combining the CDR3 with reference TRBV11-2 and TRBJ2-7 gives the whole variable domain EAGVAQSPRYKIIEKRQSVAFWCNPISGHATLYWYQQILGQGPKLLIQFQNNGVVDDSQLPKDRFSAERLKGVDSTLKIQPAKLEDSAVYLCASPPGAATLYEQYFGPGTRLTVT.

Comments on this clonotype: One end of the junction varies from germline; a read error may be responsible. This sequence joins TRBV11-2 and TRBJ1-4; D gene unclear. From germline, CDR1 is SGHAT and CDR2 FQNNGV. This CDR3 is 15 amino acids long. In nucleotides, the CDR3 is TGTGCCAGCGGCTTCTGGGGAGCAATAAATGAAAAACTGTTTTTT. The encoded protein is CASGFWGAINEKLFF. The full variable domain, its missing parts supplied by reference TRBV11-2 and TRBJ1-4, is EAGVAQSPRYKIIEKRQSVAFWCNPISGHATLYWYQQILGQGPKLLIQFQNNGVVDDSQLPKDRFSAERLKGVDSTLKIQPAKLEDSAVYLCASGFWGAINEKLFFGSGTQLSVL.

The chain recombines TRBV19 with TRBJ2-6; 10 nucleotides agree with TRBD1. Trimming removed 11 bases from V and 3 bases from J; junction bases left unmatched: 10. Germline V CDR1 and CDR2: LNHDA, SQIVND (reference sequence). This CDR3 contains 16 residues. The CDR3 protein is CASWDRGRSGANVLTF. CDR3 in DNA: TGTGCCTCCTGGGACAGGGGTCGTAGTGGGGCCAACGTCCTGACTTTC. Full variable domain (outside the CDR3, taken from reference TRBV19 and TRBJ2-6): DGGITQSPKYLFRKEGQNVTLSCEQNLNHDAMYWYRQDPGQGLRLIYYSQIVNDFQKGDIAEGYSVSREKKESFPLTVTSAQKNPTAFYLCASWDRGRSGANVLTFGAGSRLTVL.

Concerning this clonotype itself: The junction shows a germline mismatch at one end, possibly a read error. The chain carries TRBV11-2 and TRBJ2-3, with TRBD2 matching over 15 bases. Germline V gene sequence: CDR1 SGHAT, CDR2 FQNNGV. This CDR3 has 19 amino acids. CDR3 amino acids: CVSSPRYLGTSGRIDTQYF. The CDR3 DNA sequence: TGTGTCAGCAGCCCCAGATACCTTGGGACTAGCGGGAGGATAGATACGCAGTATTTT.

Points on this clonotype: The junction departs from germline at one end; a sequencing error may be responsible. The chain recombines TRBV11-2 with TRBJ2-2; maybe TRBD1 (6 bases). Germline V CDR1 and CDR2: SGHAT, FQNNGV. The CDR3 runs to 15 residues. The CDR3 protein is CAGSLHRENTGELFF. The CDR3 DNA reads TGTGCCGGCAGCTTACACAGGGAGAACACCGGGGAGCTGTTCTTT.

In regard to this clonotype: This clone may be a read error of a much larger clone one base away. V is TRBV12-3 or TRBV12-4 and J is TRBJ2-3, with 10 bases identical to TRBD2. Losses at the gene ends were 6 bases for V and 8 bases for J; bases not matched to a gene: 11. This CDR3 is built from 15 residues. CDR3: CASRLLLAGIGTQYF. For the CDR3, the DNA is TGTGCCAGCAGACTCCTACTAGCGGGAATAGGTACGCAGTATTTT.

A word on this clonotype: A much more abundant neighbour one base away suggests this may be a read error. V gene TRBV5-5 combines with J gene TRBJ1-6, with a possible D match to TRBD1 (6 bases). CDR1 SGHKS and CDR2 YYEKEE come from the germline V gene (reference sequence). V was trimmed by 6 bases and J by 3 bases, leaving 16 bases between them. The CDR3 is 16 residues long. For the CDR3, the DNA is TGTGCCAGCACCCAAAGGACAGAGAACTATAATTCACCCCTCCACTTT. It is translated as CASTQRTENYNSPLHF.

In the case of this clonotype: A read error may be the cause here, since a much bigger clone is one base away. This sequence joins TRBV12-3 or TRBV12-4 and TRBJ1-2, with D perhaps matching TRBD1 (6 bases). The V gene lost 9 bases and the J gene lost 7 bases, with 12 bases spanning the gap. This CDR3 is built from 11 residues. The DNA of the CDR3 is TGTGCCAGGGGGGGGCAGCGTGGCTACACCTTC. Translation gives CARGGQRGYTF.

Many counts were recorded for this clonotype. The rearrangement uses TRBV4-2 and TRBJ2-5; 8 bases fit TRBD2. This CDR3 is built from 14 residues. After removal of 1 base from V and 7 bases from J, the junction contained 5 bases not matched to a gene. CDR1 and CDR2 (germline): LGHNA, YNFKEQ. CDR3 amino acids: CASSQGTAGGTQYF. The DNA for the CDR3 is TGTGCCAGCAGCCAAGGGACTGCGGGGGGGACCCAGTACTTC.

A remark on this clonotype: Compared with germline, one end of the junction differs, possibly owing to a read error. The chain has TRBV5-1 and TRBJ1-1, with 7 bases aligning to TRBD1. Per germline, CDR1 SGHRS and CDR2 YFSETQ. This CDR3 is built from 14 residues. The CDR3 DNA reads TGCGCCAACAGCTTGGTGCCGGGACAGCTAGAAGCTTTCTTT. Translating it yields CANSLVPGQLEAFF.

This clonotype was observed many times. V is TRBV10-3 and J is TRBJ2-2, with TRBD1 identical over 10 bases. The CDR3 loop spans 17 amino acids. Germline V lookup: CDR1 ENHRY, CDR2 SYGVKD. V was clipped by 5 bases and J by 6 bases; unmatched bases: 12. CDR3 in amino acids: CAISRFRDRGIPGELFF. The CDR3 bases are TGTGCCATCAGTAGATTCCGGGACAGGGGAATCCCCGGGGAGCTGTTTTTT.

The V call is TRBV19, the J call TRBJ1-1; D call uncertain. The V gene lost 3 bases and the J gene lost 1 base, with 15 bases spanning the gap. Germline V gives CDR1 LNHDA, CDR2 SQIVND (reference sequence). The CDR3 has 16 amino acids. The CDR3 DNA is TGTGCCAGTAGTATGGGTCAAGGGTTCGGGAACACTGAAGCTTTCTTT. Translated: CASSMGQGFGNTEAFF.

At least ten counts were recorded for this clonotype. This chain joins TRBV29-1 and TRBJ2-7, with 8 positions matching TRBD2. Unmatched junction bases numbered 5, after V lost 4 bases and J lost 0 bases. CDR3 length: 14 residues. Germline lookup yields CDR1 SQVTM and CDR2 ANQGSEA. The CDR3 nucleotides are TGCAGCGTTGGACTAGCGATGAGCTCCTACGAGCAGTACTTC. It is translated as CSVGLAMSSYEQYF.

About this clonotype itself: One end of the junction does not line up with germline, which may come from a read error. V usage is TRBV10-2 and J usage is TRBJ2-5; TRBD2 matches 15 bases. CDR1 is WSHSY, CDR2 SAAADI, per germline. This CDR3 region has 17 residues. The CDR3 DNA reads TGCGCCAGCAGTGAGGGACTAGCGGGAGGGGGCCAAGAGATCCAGTACTTC. Translation gives CASSEGLAGGGQEIQYF.

Concerning this clonotype: One end of the junction does not line up with germline, which may come from a read error. The chain has TRBV9 and TRBJ2-1; 8 bases line up with TRBD2. The CDR3 has 16 residues. Germline CDR1 SGDLS, CDR2 YYNGEE. The CDR3 here is CASSVGFSGDYNEQFF. The CDR3 DNA reads as TGTGCTAGCAGCGTAGGGTTTAGCGGGGATTACAATGAGCAGTTCTTC.

As to this clonotype: A read error may be the cause here, since a much bigger clone is one base away. J is TRBJ2-5 and V is TRBV6-1; 13 bases line up with TRBD2. CDR1 is MNHNS and CDR2 is SASEGT in the germline V gene. The length of the CDR3 is 15 residues. For the CDR3, the DNA is TGTGTCAGCAAACTAGCGGGAGGGCCGGGGGAGACCCAGTACTTC. Amino acid sequence: CVSKLAGGPGETQYF.

The chain has TRBV11-2 and TRBJ1-5; no definite D call. The CDR3 length is 13 residues. V was pared by 6 bases and J by 8 bases, with 14 bases between. Germline V gives CDR1 SGHAT, CDR2 FQNNGV. CDR3 DNA sequence: TGTGCCAGCAGTTCAGTTTCCGGGAAGCCCCAGCATTTT. As protein: CASSSVSGKPQHF.

Notes on this clonotype: One end of the junction fails to match germline, which may point to a read error. The chain carries TRBV12-3 or TRBV12-4 and TRBJ1-1; possibly TRBD1 for D (5 bases). The CDR3 covers 16 residues. The CDR3 bases are TGTACCAGCAGTTTACGGCCAGGGTTTCTGAACACTGAAGCTTTCTTT. Residues: CTSSLRPGFLNTEAFF.

Concerning this clonotype: The CDR3 end shows no conserved phenylalanine or tryptophan, and so a read error is likely. This chain joins TRBV5-4 and TRBJ2-4; no reliable D call. Germline CDR1 and CDR2: SGHNT and YYREEE (reference sequence). The CDR3 length is 15 residues. CDR3 bases: TGTGCCAGCAGCCCCCCGGCAAGCGACAAAAACGTTCAGTACTTA. Translation gives CASSPPASDKNVQYL.

This chain connects TRBV28 to TRBJ2-6; D unresolved. CDR1 and CDR2 (germline): MDHEN, SYDVKM. This CDR3 has 13 residues. Trimming stripped 8 bases from V and 0 bases from J, with 5 bases between. Written as DNA, the CDR3 is TGTGCCAGCCTAATCTCTGGGGCCAACGTCCTGACTTTC. Its translation: CASLISGANVLTF.

This chain links TRBV4-2 with TRBJ2-1; 9 bases line up with TRBD2. Germline V gene data show CDR1 as LGHNA and CDR2 as YNFKEQ. The CDR3 consists of 16 residues. J was trimmed by 7 bases and V by 9 bases; bases with no gene match: 16. The CDR3 region is CASSTGESGRKNEQFF. CDR3 DNA: TGTGCCAGTAGCACGGGGGAAAGCGGGAGGAAAAATGAGCAGTTCTTC.

Comments on this clonotype: A much larger clone is a single base away; this may be a read error. This chain connects TRBV6-1 to TRBJ2-1, with D tentatively TRBD1 (6 bases). CDR1 is MNHNS, CDR2 SASEGT, per germline. CDR3 length: 15 residues. Trimming pared 5 bases from V and 1 base from J, leaving 12 bases between. CDR3 DNA sequence: TGTGCCAGCAGTAAAGGGACACGTTCCTACAATGAGCAGTTCTTC. Protein: CASSKGTRSYNEQFF.

Notes on this clonotype: One end of the junction is discordant with germline, which a read error may explain. The chain combines TRBV12-3 or TRBV12-4 with TRBJ2-1, with TRBD1 identical over 10 bases. The CDR3 is 14 amino acids. The DNA for the CDR3 is TGTGCCAGCGGACGACAGGGGGCATACAATGAGCAGCTCTTC. It yields the protein CASGRQGAYNEQLF.

This clonotype was recorded many times. Compared with germline, one end of the junction differs, possibly owing to a read error. V and J are TRBV12-3 or TRBV12-4 and TRBJ2-7, with D tentatively TRBD1 or TRBD2 (5 bases each). The CDR3 sequence is 14 residues long. The CDR3 reads CASSLWGSSHEQYF. Here the CDR3 DNA reads TGTGCCAGCAGTCTCTGGGGGAGCTCCCACGAGCAGTACTTC.

The sample holds many counts of this clonotype. This chain uses TRBV6-5 with TRBJ1-5; D not certain. The CDR3 contains 15 residues. V dropped 6 bases and J dropped 3 bases, with 15 bases sitting between them. CDR1 is MNHEY and CDR2 is SVGAGI in the germline V gene. The CDR3 region is CASSPLMGINQPQHF. CDR3 bases: TGTGCCAGCAGCCCCCTGATGGGGATCAATCAGCCCCAGCATTTT.